Listed below are T cell receptor beta chains from one sample, sequenced in a study of cytomegalovirus exposure and HLA in healthy donors. Method: immunoSEQ multiplex PCR; TCRdb's copy keeps in-frame clones and lacks some. The table includes around 110,000 clones, 71% detected once. The sequenced sample was PBMCs. These receptor sequences come from a female donor in good health and CMV-seronegative. The CDR3 runs from the conserved cysteine through the conserved F or W. A D gene is named only where the DNA matches it firmly.

v_call,cdr3_length,d_call,j_call,cdr3_aa,cdr3_nt
TRBV7-9,15,TRBD2,TRBJ2-1,CASSFLAGDYNEQFF,TGTGCCAGCAGCTTTCTAGCGGGGGACTACAATGAGCAGTTCTTC
TRBV5-1,16,NA,TRBJ2-7,CASSLAPGAGSYEQYF,TGCGCCAGCAGCTTGGCCCCCGGGGCGGGATCCTACGAGCAGTACTTC
TRBV5-1,14,TRBD2,TRBJ2-1,CASSSTSGRYEQFF,TGCGCCAGCAGCTCCACTAGCGGGAGGTATGAGCAGTTCTTC
TRBV6-1,14,NA,TRBJ2-7,CASKLVGELYEQYF,TGTGCCAGCAAGTTGGTAGGGGAACTCTACGAGCAGTACTTC
TRBV5-1,19,TRBD2,TRBJ2-3,CASSPGTSGRVDGLDTQYF,TGCGCCAGCAGCCCCGGGACTAGCGGGAGAGTTGACGGTTTGGATACGCAGTATTTT
TRBV18,13,NA,TRBJ1-1,CASSPQRNTEAFF,TGTGCCAGCTCGCCACAGAGGAACACTGAAGCTTTCTTT
TRBV2,15,NA,TRBJ1-4,CASSALTGNNEKLFF,TGTGCCAGCAGTGCCCTTACAGGAAATAATGAAAAACTGTTTTTT
TRBV29-1,15,NA,TRBJ2-7,CSVLRAGQASYEQYF,TGCAGCGTCCTACGAGCGGGACAGGCATCCTACGAGCAGTACTTC
TRBV11-1,11,NA,TRBJ2-1,CASSAPNEQFF,TGTGCCAGCAGCGCGCCTAATGAGCAGTTCTTC
TRBV27,14,NA,TRBJ2-1,CASSYSGYNNEQFF,TGTGCCAGCAGCTACTCAGGGTATAACAATGAGCAGTTCTTC
TRBV21-1,12,NA,TRBJ2-7,CASSKARGEAYF,TGTGCCAGCAGCAAAGCCCGAGGGGAGGCTTACTTC